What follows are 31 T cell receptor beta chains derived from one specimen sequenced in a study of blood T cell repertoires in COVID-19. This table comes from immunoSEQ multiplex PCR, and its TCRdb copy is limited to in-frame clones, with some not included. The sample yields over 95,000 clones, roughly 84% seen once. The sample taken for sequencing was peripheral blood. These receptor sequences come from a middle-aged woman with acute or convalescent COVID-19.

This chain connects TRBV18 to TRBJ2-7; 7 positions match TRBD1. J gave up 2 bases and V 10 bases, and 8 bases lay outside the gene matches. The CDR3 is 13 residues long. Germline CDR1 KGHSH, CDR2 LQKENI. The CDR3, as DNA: TGTGCCACCGCACAGGGGCCGACCTACGAGCAGTACTTC. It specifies CATAQGPTYEQYF.

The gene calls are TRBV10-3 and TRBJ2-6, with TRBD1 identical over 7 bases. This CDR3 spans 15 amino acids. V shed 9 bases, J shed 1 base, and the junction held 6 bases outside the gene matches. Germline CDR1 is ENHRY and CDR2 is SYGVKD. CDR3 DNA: TGTGCCATTTACAGGGGTGGTTCTGGGGCCAACGTCCTGACTTTC. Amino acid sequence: CAIYRGGSGANVLTF.

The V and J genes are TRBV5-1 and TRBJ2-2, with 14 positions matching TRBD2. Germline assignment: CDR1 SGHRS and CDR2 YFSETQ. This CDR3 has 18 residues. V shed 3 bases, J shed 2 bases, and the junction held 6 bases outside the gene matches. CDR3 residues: CASSSGLAGVINTGELFF. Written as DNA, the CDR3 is TGCGCCAGCAGCTCGGGACTAGCGGGGGTAATAAACACCGGGGAGCTGTTTTTT.

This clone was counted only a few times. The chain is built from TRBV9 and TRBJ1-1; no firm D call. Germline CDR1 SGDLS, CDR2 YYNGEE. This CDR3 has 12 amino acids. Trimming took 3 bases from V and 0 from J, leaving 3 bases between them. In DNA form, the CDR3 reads TGTGCCAGCAGCGCAATGAACACTGAAGCTTTCTTT. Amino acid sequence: CASSAMNTEAFF.

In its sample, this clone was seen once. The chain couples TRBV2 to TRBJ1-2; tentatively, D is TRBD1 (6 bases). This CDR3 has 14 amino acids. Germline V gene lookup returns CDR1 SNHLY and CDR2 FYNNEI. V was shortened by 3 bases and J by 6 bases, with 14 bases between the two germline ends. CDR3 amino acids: CASSDRQGLDGYTF. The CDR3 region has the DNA TGTGCCAGCAGTGACCGGCAGGGGTTAGATGGCTACACCTTC.

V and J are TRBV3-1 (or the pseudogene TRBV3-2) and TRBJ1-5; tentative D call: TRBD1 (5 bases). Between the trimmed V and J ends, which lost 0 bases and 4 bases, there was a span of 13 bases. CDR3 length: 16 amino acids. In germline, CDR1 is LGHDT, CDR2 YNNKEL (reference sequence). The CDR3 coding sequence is TGTGCCAGCAGCCAAGATACACAGGCTACAAATCAGCCCCAGCATTTT. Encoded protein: CASSQDTQATNQPQHF.

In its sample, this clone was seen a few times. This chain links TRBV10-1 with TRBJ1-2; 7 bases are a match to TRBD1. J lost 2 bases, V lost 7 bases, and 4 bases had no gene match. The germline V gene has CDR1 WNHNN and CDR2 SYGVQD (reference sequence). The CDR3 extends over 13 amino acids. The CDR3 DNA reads TGCGCCAGCAAAGGGACAGAGAACTATGGCTACACCTTC. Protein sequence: CASKGTENYGYTF.

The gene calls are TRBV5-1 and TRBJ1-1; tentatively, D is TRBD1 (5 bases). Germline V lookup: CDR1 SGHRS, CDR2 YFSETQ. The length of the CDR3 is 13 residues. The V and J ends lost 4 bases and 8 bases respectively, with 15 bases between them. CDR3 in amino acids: CASSPGGGREAFF. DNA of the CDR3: TGCGCCAGCAGCCCCGGGGGGGGTAGAGAAGCTTTCTTT.

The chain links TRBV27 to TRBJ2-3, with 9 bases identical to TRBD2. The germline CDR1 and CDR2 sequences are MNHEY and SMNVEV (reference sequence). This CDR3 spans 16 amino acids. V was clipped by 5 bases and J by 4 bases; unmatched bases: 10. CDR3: CASSNYGGGGADTQYF. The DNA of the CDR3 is TGTGCCAGCAGTAATTATGGGGGCGGGGGGGCAGATACGCAGTATTTT.

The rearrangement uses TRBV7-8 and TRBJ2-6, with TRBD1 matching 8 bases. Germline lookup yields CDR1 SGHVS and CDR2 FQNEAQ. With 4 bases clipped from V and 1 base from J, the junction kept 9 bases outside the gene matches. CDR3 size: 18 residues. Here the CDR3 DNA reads TGTGCCAGCAGCTCTCGGGACAGGTTCTCGTCTGGGGCCAACGTCCTGACTTTC. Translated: CASSSRDRFSSGANVLTF.

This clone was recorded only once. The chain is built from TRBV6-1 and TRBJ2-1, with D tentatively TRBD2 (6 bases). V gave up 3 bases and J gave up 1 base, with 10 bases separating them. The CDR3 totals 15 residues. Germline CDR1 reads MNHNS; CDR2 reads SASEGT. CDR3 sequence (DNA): TGTGCCAGCAGTGAGCGGGACTTGTCCTACAATGAGCAGTTCTTC. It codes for CASSERDLSYNEQFF.

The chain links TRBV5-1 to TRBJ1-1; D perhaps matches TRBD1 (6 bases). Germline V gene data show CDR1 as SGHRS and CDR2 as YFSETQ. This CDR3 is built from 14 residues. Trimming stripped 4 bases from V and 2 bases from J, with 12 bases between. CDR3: CASSEQTGNTEAFF. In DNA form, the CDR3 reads TGCGCCAGCAGCGAACAGACAGGAAACACTGAAGCTTTCTTT.

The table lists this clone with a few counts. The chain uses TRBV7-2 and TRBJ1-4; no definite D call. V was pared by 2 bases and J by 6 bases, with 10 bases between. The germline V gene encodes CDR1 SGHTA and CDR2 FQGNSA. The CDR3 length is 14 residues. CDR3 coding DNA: TGTGCCAGCAGCTTATCGGGGAGAGATGAAAAACTGTTTTTT. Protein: CASSLSGRDEKLFF.

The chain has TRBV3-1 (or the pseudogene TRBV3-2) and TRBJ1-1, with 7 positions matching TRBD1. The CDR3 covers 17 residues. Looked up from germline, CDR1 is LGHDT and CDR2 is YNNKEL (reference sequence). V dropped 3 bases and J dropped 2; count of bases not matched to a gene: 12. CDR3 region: CASSHGSGTATNTEAFF. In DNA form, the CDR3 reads TGTGCCAGCAGCCATGGTTCCGGGACAGCTACTAACACTGAAGCTTTCTTT.

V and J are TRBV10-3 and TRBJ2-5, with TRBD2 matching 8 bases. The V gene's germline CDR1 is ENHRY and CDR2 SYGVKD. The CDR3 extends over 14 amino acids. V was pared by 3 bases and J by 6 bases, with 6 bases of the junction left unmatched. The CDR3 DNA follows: TGTGCCATCAGTGACGGGGGGGCTGCTCAGACCCAGTACTTC. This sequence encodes CAISDGGAAQTQYF.

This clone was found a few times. The CDR3 DNA is TGTGCCAGCAGCCCGGGACAGACGACCTCCTACGAGCAGTACTTC. Encoded protein: CASSPGQTTSYEQYF. The rearrangement uses TRBV6-5 and TRBJ2-7; 7 bases fit TRBD1. Germline V gene lookup returns CDR1 MNHEY and CDR2 SVGAGI. The CDR3 consists of 15 residues. Germline trimming cut 6 bases from V and 0 bases from J; bases unmatched to any gene: 8.

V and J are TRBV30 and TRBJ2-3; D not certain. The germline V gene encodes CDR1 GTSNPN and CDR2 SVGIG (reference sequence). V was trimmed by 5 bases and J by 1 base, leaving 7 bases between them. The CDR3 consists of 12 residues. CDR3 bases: TGTGCCTGGGTGCAGGGCACAGATACGCAGTATTTT. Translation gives CAWVQGTDTQYF.

The CDR3 here is CASSYKNTEAFF. CDR3 nucleotides: TGTGCCAGCAGTTACAAGAACACTGAAGCTTTCTTT. The chain has TRBV12-3 or TRBV12-4 and TRBJ1-1, with D uncertain. V lost 4 bases and J 1 base, leaving 4 bases between the germline ends. CDR3 length equals 12 residues.

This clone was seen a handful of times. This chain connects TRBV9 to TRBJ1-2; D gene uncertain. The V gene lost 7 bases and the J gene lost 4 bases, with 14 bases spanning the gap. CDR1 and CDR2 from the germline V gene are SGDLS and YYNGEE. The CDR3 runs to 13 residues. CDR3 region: CASRSVGGYGYTF. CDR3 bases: TGTGCCAGCCGGTCGGTGGGAGGCTATGGCTACACCTTC.

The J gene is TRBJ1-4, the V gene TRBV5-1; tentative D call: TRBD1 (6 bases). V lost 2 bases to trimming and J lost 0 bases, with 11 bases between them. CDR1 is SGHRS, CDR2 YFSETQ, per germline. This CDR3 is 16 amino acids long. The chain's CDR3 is CASSLSGVSTNEKLFF. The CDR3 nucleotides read TGCGCCAGCAGCTTATCAGGGGTCTCAACTAATGAAAAACTGTTTTTT.

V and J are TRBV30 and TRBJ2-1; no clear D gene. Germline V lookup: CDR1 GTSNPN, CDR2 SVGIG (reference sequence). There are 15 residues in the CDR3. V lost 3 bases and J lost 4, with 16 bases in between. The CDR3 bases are TGTGCCTGGAGAATCAATACGTTCGGGTACAATGAGCAGTTCTTC. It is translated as CAWRINTFGYNEQFF.

The CDR3 nucleotides read TGTGCCACCAGCAGAGAAGCGGGGGGGTCCTATGGCTACACCTTC. Its translation is CATSREAGGSYGYTF. The chain combines TRBV15 with TRBJ1-2, with D perhaps TRBD1 (5 bases). The CDR3 extends over 15 amino acids. CDR1 LNHNV and CDR2 YYDKDF come from the germline V gene (reference sequence). V lost 0 bases to trimming and J lost 4 bases, with 12 bases between them.

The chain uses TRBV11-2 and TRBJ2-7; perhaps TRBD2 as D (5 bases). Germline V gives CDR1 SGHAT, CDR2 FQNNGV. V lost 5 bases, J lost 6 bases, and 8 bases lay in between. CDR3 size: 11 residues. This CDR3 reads CASSPRVEQYF. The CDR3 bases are TGTGCCAGCAGCCCGAGGGTCGAGCAGTACTTC.

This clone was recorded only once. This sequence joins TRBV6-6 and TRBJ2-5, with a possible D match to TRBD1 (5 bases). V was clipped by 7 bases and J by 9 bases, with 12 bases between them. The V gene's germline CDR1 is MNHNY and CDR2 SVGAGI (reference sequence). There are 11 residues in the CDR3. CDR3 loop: CASMLGEAQYF. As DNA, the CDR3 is TGTGCCAGCATGTTAGGGGAAGCCCAGTACTTC.

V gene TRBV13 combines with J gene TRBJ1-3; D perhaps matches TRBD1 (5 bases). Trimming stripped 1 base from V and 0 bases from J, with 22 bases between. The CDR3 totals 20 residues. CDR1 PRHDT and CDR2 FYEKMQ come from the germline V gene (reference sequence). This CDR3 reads CASSLDSQGNHRSSGNTIYF. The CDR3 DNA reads TGTGCCAGCAGCTTAGATTCGCAGGGAAACCATCGGAGCTCTGGAAACACCATATATTTT.

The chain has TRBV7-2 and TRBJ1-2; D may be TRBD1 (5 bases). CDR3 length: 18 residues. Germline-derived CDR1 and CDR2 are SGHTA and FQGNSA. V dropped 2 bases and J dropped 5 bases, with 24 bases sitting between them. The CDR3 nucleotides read TGTGCCAGCAGCTTACTTGGGACCGGGGGAATTCTGGGGTATGGCTACACCTTC. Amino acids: CASSLLGTGGILGYGYTF. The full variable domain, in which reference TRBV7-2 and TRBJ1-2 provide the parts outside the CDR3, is GAGVSQSPSNKVTEKGKDVELRCDPISGHTALYWYRQSLGQGLEFLIYFQGNSAPDKSGLPSDRFSAERTGGSVSTLTIQRTQQEDSAVYLCASSLLGTGGILGYGYTFGSGTRLTVV.

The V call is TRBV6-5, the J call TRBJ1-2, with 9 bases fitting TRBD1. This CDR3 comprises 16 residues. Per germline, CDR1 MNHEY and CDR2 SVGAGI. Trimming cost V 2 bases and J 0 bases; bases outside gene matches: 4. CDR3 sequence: CASSYQDRGANYGYTF. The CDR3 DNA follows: TGTGCCAGCAGTTACCAGGACAGGGGAGCTAACTATGGCTACACCTTC.

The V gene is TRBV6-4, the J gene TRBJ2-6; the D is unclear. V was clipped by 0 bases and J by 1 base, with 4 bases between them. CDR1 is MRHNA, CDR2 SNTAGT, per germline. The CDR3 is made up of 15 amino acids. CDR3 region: CASSDSQSGANVLTF. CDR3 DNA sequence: TGTGCCAGCAGTGACTCACAATCTGGGGCCAACGTCCTGACTTTC.

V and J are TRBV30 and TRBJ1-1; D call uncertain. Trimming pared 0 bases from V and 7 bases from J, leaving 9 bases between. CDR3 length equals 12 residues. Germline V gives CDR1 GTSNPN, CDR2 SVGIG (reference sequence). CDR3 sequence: CAWSVRAIEAFF. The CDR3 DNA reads TGTGCCTGGAGTGTAAGAGCAATTGAAGCTTTCTTT.

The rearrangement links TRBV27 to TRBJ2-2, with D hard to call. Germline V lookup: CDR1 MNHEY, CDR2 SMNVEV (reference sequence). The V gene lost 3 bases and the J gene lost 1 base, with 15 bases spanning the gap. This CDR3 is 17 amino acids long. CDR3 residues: CASSFDTPPRNTGELFF. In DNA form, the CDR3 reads TGTGCCAGCAGTTTCGACACACCGCCTCGGAACACCGGGGAGCTGTTTTTT.

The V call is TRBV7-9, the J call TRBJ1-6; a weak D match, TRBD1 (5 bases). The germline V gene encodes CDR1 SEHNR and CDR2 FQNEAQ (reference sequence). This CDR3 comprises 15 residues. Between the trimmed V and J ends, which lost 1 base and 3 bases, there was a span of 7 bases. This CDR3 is CASSLGTSYNSPLHF. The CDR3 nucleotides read TGTGCCAGCAGCTTAGGGACAAGCTATAATTCACCCCTCCACTTT. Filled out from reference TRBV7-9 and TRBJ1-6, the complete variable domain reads DTGVSQNPRHKITKRGQNVTFRCDPISEHNRLYWYRQTLGQGPEFLTYFQNEAQLEKSRLLSDRFSAERPKGSFSTLEIQRTEQGDSAMYLCASSLGTSYNSPLHFGNGTRLTVT.